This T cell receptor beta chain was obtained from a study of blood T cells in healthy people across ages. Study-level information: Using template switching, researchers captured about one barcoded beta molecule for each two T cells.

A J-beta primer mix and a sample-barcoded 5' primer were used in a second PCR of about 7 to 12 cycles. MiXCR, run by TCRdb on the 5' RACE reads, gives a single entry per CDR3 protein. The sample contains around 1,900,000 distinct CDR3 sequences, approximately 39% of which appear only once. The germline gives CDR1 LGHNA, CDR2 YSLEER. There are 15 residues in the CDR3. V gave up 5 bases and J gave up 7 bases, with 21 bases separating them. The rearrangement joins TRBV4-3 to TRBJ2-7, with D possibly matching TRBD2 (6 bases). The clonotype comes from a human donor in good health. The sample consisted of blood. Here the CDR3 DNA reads TGCGCCAGCAGCGCCATGACTAGTATTGATAGTGAGCAGTACTTC. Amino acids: CASSAMTSIDSEQYF.